The 12 T cell receptor beta chains below all came from one sample that was sequenced in a study of TIL therapy for anti-PD-1-resistant metastatic lung cancer. This was the immunoSEQ v3 assay. Sequencing used immunoSEQ multiplex PCR; TCRdb keeps in-frame clones, though not all of them. The sample carries 16,000 or so clones, 74% recorded once. Time point reported: pre-treatment sample, taken before nivolumab and TIL therapy. Specimen: blood, collected at baseline. Every receptor here comes from a person aged 25 to 79 with non-small cell lung cancer.

The chain links TRBV15 to TRBJ2-3, with a possible D match to TRBD2 (5 bases). The CDR3 spans 11 residues. Trimming took off 5 bases at V and 9 bases at J, with 9 bases between the two ends. Germline V gene data show CDR1 as LNHNV and CDR2 as YYDKDF (reference sequence). This CDR3 reads CATSPGITQYF. The CDR3, as DNA: TGTGCCACCAGCCCCGGGATAACGCAGTATTTT.

Only a few counts were recorded for this clone. The V call is TRBV7-2, the J call TRBJ1-2; no reliable D call. Looked up from germline, CDR1 is SGHTA and CDR2 is FQGNSA. V was cut by 2 bases and J by 2 bases, with 3 bases left in between. The CDR3 length is 12 residues. The CDR3 coding sequence is TGTGCCAGCAGCTTACAGAACTATGGCTACACCTTC. Its protein product is CASSLQNYGYTF.

The chain joins TRBV6-5 to TRBJ1-6; TRBD1 is a possible D gene (5 bases). This CDR3 contains 14 residues. In germline, CDR1 is MNHEY, CDR2 SVGAGI. V dropped 5 bases and J dropped 5 bases, with 10 bases sitting between them. Here the CDR3 reads CASSGTGNNSPLHF. CDR3 coding DNA: TGTGCCAGCAGTGGAACAGGAAATAATTCACCCCTCCACTTT.

This chain connects TRBV5-5 to TRBJ1-1; 8 bases line up with TRBD1. Germline CDR1 is SGHKS and CDR2 is YYEKEE (reference sequence). After removal of 2 bases from V and 0 bases from J, the junction contained 0 bases not matched to a gene. CDR3 length equals 14 residues. In DNA, the CDR3 is TGTGCCAGCAGCTTACAGGGGGTGAACACTGAAGCTTTCTTT. Protein product: CASSLQGVNTEAFF.

The chain couples TRBV5-6 to TRBJ1-6; TRBD1 might be the D (5 bases). This CDR3 contains 17 residues. V dropped 9 bases and J dropped 0 bases, with 19 bases sitting between them. Germline CDR1 and CDR2: SGHDT and YYEEEE. The CDR3 here is CATTTLRTHSYNSPLHF. CDR3 DNA sequence: TGTGCCACCACAACCTTGAGGACACACTCCTATAATTCACCCCTCCACTTT.

By proportion, this clone is medium-sized. This chain joins TRBV28 and TRBJ2-2; D is unclear. Germline values: CDR1 MDHEN, CDR2 SYDVKM. The CDR3 length is 11 residues. V was shortened by 6 bases and J by 5 bases, with 4 bases between the two germline ends. CDR3 nucleotide sequence: TGTGCCAGCAGAAGTACCGGGGAGCTGTTTTTT. The encoded protein is CASRSTGELFF.

This clone was seen a few times. The chain uses TRBV7-3 and TRBJ1-1; no clear D gene. With 0 bases removed from V and 4 bases from J, the gap between germline ends came to 9 bases. The CDR3 contains 14 residues. Germline V lookup: CDR1 SGHTA, CDR2 FQGTGA. The CDR3 protein is CASSLTGRPTEAFF. Here the CDR3 DNA reads TGTGCCAGCAGCTTAACGGGCAGACCCACTGAAGCTTTCTTT.

The rearrangement links TRBV10-3 to TRBJ1-1; 7 bases are shared with TRBD1. The CDR3 loop spans 15 amino acids. V trimming: 3 bases; J trimming: 3 bases; junction bases outside the gene matches: 7. CDR1 is ENHRY, CDR2 SYGVKD, per germline. CDR3 loop: CAISESRGAYTEAFF. Written as DNA, the CDR3 is TGTGCCATCAGTGAAAGCAGGGGGGCGTACACTGAAGCTTTCTTT.

The chain combines TRBV7-2 with TRBJ1-5; D unclear. Per germline, CDR1 SGHTA and CDR2 FQGNSA. The CDR3 consists of 15 residues. Trimming stripped 5 bases from V and 3 bases from J, with 14 bases between. As DNA, the CDR3 is TGTGCCAGCAGCGGTTCAGCTGGGGTCAATCAGCCCCAGCATTTT. It translates to CASSGSAGVNQPQHF.

The DNA for the CDR3 is TGTGCCAGCTCAGGGGGCGCTTCGAGTCGGGAGACCCAGTACTTC. This encodes CASSGGASSRETQYF. The gene calls are TRBV10-3 and TRBJ2-5; 8 bases fit TRBD1. V was pared by 10 bases and J by 5 bases, with 15 bases of the junction left unmatched. The CDR3 covers 15 residues. Germline V lookup: CDR1 ENHRY, CDR2 SYGVKD.

V gene TRBV28 combines with J gene TRBJ1-1; the D is unclear. The CDR3 sequence is 13 residues long. CDR1 is MDHEN, CDR2 SYDVKM, per germline. V lost 2 bases and J lost 2, with 6 bases in between. DNA of the CDR3: TGTGCCAGCAGTTTAGGTGTAAACACTGAAGCTTTCTTT. As protein: CASSLGVNTEAFF.

The gene calls are TRBV30 and TRBJ2-1, with 9 nucleotides matching TRBD2. V lost 4 bases to trimming and J lost 8 bases; unmatched junction nucleotides: 3. CDR3 length equals 12 residues. The germline V gene encodes CDR1 GTSNPN and CDR2 SVGIG (reference sequence). CDR3 sequence (DNA): TGTGCCTGGACTAGCGGGGTGTATGAGCAGTTCTTC. It translates to CAWTSGVYEQFF.